Listed here are 6 T cell receptor beta chains from one sample, sequenced in a study of tumor and adjacent non-tumor tissue in lung cancer (dated by TCRdb to 2016 to 2019). The library relied on multiplex PCR. Instrument used: Illumina HiSeq 2500. Following protocols modified from ARM-PCR, the researchers constructed TCRbeta libraries through three rounds of nested PCR with primers (Table S4). In-frame beta chains were kept once TCRdb had trimmed the public reads at Q25 with fastp and called clones with MiXCR. Rows are combined by CDR3 protein, so each entry shows the most common genes and DNA. A total of 76,000 or so distinct CDR3 sequences appear in this sample, under 70% of them only once. The ten largest clones capture over 9.5% of the sample. RNA was isolated from bulk, unsorted tissue, and RNA quality was assessed with a NanoDrop ND-1000 and an Agilent 2100. Input material: lung tumor tissue. The source of these receptors is a woman in her 70s with non-small cell lung cancer.

On this clonotype: The missing conserved phenylalanine or tryptophan at the end of this CDR3 makes a read error likely. V usage is TRBV11-3 and J usage is TRBJ2-7; D call uncertain. Germline CDR1 and CDR2: SGHNT and YENEEA. This CDR3 is built from 13 residues. The CDR3 bases are TGTACCAGCAGCTCCTACTTAGGGCGCGAGCAGTACTAT. Translation: CTSSSYLGREQYY.

V usage is TRBV19 and J usage is TRBJ1-1; D is possibly TRBD1 (5 bases). This CDR3 has 16 amino acids. Germline CDR1 and CDR2: LNHDA and SQIVND (reference sequence). The V end lost 0 bases, the J end lost 0 bases, and 11 bases lay between the germline ends. CDR3: CASSIEPGGMNTEAFF. In DNA form, the CDR3 reads TGTGCCAGTAGTATAGAACCGGGGGGAATGAACACTGAAGCTTTCTTT.

Concerning this clonotype itself: This clone may be a read error of a much larger clone one base away. The CDR3 carries no conserved terminal phenylalanine or tryptophan, so it likely arises from a read error. The genes are TRBV5-1 and TRBJ2-5; 11 bases agree with TRBD1. Germline CDR1 and CDR2: SGHRS and YFSETQ. This CDR3 has 15 residues. The ends lost 4 bases at V and 1 base at J; junction bases unmatched: 3. The CDR3: CASSIGTGGQETQYY. In nucleotides, the CDR3 is TGCGCCAGCAGCATCGGGACAGGGGGCCAAGAGACCCAGTACTAC.

Notes on this clonotype: In this CDR3 the conserved last residue, phenylalanine or tryptophan, is missing, so a read error is likely. The chain joins TRBV6-5 to TRBJ2-1; 11 nucleotides match TRBD2. This CDR3 has 21 amino acids. The V gene's germline CDR1 is MNHEY and CDR2 SVGAGI. CDR3 region: CPSSPSLTELAGACSYNEQFI. The DNA for the CDR3 is TGTCCCAGCAGTCCCTCCCTCACCGAACTAGCGGGAGCGTGCTCCTACAATGAGCAGTTCATC.

As concerns this clonotype: One junction end disagrees with the germline gene, perhaps due to a read error. The chain carries TRBV10-3 and TRBJ2-5; possible D gene TRBD2, 6 bases. Germline CDR1 and CDR2: ENHRY and SYGVKD. This CDR3 comprises 14 residues. CDR3: CAVSETGVGETQYF. CDR3 coding DNA: TGTGCCGTCAGTGAAACGGGGGTCGGGGAGACCCAGTACTTC.

This clonotype was seen at least ten times. The gene calls are TRBV6-5 and TRBJ2-2; D is undetermined. The CDR3 length is 14 residues. CDR1 is MNHEY and CDR2 is SVGAGI in the germline V gene. Trimming shortened V by 3 bases and J by 3 bases, and 8 bases separated the two germline ends. CDR3 residues: CASSYGSYTGELFF. The CDR3 region has the DNA TGTGCCAGCAGTTATGGCAGTTACACCGGGGAGCTGTTTTTT.